This TCR beta chain was identified during a study of cytomegalovirus exposure and HLA in healthy donors. Study observations and caveats: Confirmation in vitro established that a few CMV-associated chains were specific for CMV antigens.

Germline assignment: CDR1 SEHNR and CDR2 FQNEAQ (reference sequence). The CDR3 sequence is 14 residues long. The germline V and J ends were trimmed by 2 bases and 4 bases, with 11 bases remaining between them. This clone appeared once. Its target is unknown. TCRdb's copy holds only in-frame clones and misses some; the assay was immunoSEQ multiplex PCR. The sample holds about 220,000 clones, 75% to 90% seen once. This clonotype originated in a young woman in good health and CMV-seropositive. The sample was PBMCs. This sequence joins TRBV7-9 and TRBJ1-2, with D hard to call. The CDR3 DNA reads TGTGCCAGCAGCTTAATGGCCCTTATCTATGGCTACACCTTC. This codes for CASSLMALIYGYTF.